The 9 T cell receptor beta chains reported below all come from one sample, sequenced in a study of blood T cell repertoires in COVID-19. Repertoires were generated with immunoSEQ multiplex PCR, while TCRdb's copy carries only in-frame clones and drops some. This table holds 90,000 to 120,000 clones, roughly 88% found once. Sample: peripheral blood. The receptors were gathered from a human donor in a cohort sampled during active COVID-19.

This chain joins TRBV5-1 and TRBJ2-7; D is unclear. Germline CDR1 reads SGHRS; CDR2 reads YFSETQ. The V end was cut by 4 bases, the J end by 1 base, with 15 bases between. The CDR3 is 15 residues long. CDR3 amino acids: CASSAEPQASYEQYF. CDR3 coding DNA: TGCGCCAGCAGCGCAGAACCCCAGGCTTCCTACGAGCAGTACTTC.

This clone was found a few times. This chain joins TRBV7-9 and TRBJ2-1, with D possibly TRBD2 on 6 matching bases. Trimming removed 5 bases from V and 12 bases from J, with 17 bases in between. The germline gives CDR1 SEHNR, CDR2 FQNEAQ (reference sequence). This CDR3 is 13 amino acids long. CDR3 sequence (DNA): TGTGCCAGCAGCCCTTCTGAAAGGAGGGGGCAGTTCTTC. It codes for CASSPSERRGQFF.

A remark on this clone: One end of the junction does not line up with germline, which may come from a read error. The V and J genes are TRBV18 and TRBJ1-1, with a possible D match to TRBD1 (6 bases). The CDR3 contains 13 residues. Germline V gene sequence: CDR1 KGHSH, CDR2 LQKENI. The CDR3 reads CASSPDRPTPASF. The CDR3 DNA follows: TGTGCCAGCTCACCTGACAGGCCCACACCCGCGTCTTTT.

In its sample, this clone was seen once. The CDR3 spells CASSVGTGGRQPQHF. DNA for the CDR3: TGTGCCAGCAGCGTAGGGACAGGGGGCCGGCAGCCCCAGCATTTT. The chain joins TRBV11-3 to TRBJ1-5; 12 bases are shared with TRBD1. From germline, CDR1 is SGHNT and CDR2 YENEEA. This CDR3 spans 15 amino acids. V lost 5 bases to trimming and J lost 7 bases; unmatched junction nucleotides: 6.

The chain has TRBV29-1 and TRBJ2-7; perhaps TRBD1 as D (5 bases). The germline CDR1 and CDR2 sequences are SQVTM and ANQGSEA. CDR3 length: 15 residues. With 5 bases removed from V and 4 bases from J, the gap between germline ends came to 21 bases. The CDR3 nucleotides are TGCAGCGTTTCCTGGACCGAGACAGCTACGTACGAGCAGTACTTC. Amino acid sequence: CSVSWTETATYEQYF.

This clone was detected a few times. The gene calls are TRBV18 and TRBJ2-2; TRBD1 matches at 7 bases. Trimming removed 2 bases from V and 3 bases from J; junction bases left unmatched: 3. Germline loops: CDR1 KGHSH, CDR2 LQKENI. The length of the CDR3 is 15 residues. CDR3 region: CASSPNRGDTGELFF. The CDR3 DNA reads as TGTGCCAGCTCACCAAACAGGGGTGACACCGGGGAGCTGTTTTTT.

J is TRBJ2-3 and V is TRBV12-2; TRBD2, as called in the table, went unchecked against the DNA. TRBV12-2 has pseudogene status. The CDR3 spans 16 residues. The CDR3 sequence is CASRSRPERGPDTQYF. The CDR3, as DNA: TGTGCAAGTCGCTCCCGCCCCGAGCGGGGCCCAGATACGCAGTATTTT.

V is TRBV15 and J is TRBJ1-6; D might be TRBD1 (6 bases). Between the trimmed V and J ends, which lost 0 bases and 7 bases, there was a span of 10 bases. This CDR3 region has 15 residues. Germline V CDR1 and CDR2: LNHNV, YYDKDF (reference sequence). CDR3 residues: CATSRETGANSPLHF. The CDR3 DNA reads TGTGCCACCAGCAGAGAGACAGGAGCGAATTCACCCCTCCACTTT.

The chain joins TRBV11-2 to TRBJ1-2, with a tentative D call TRBD1 (6 bases). The CDR3 loop spans 14 amino acids. Germline V CDR1 and CDR2: SGHAT, FQNNGV. The ends were cut back, 5 bases at V and 4 bases at J, with 14 bases in the middle. The CDR3 region has the DNA TGTGCCAGCAGCCAGGGGCCACAGTTCTATGGCTACACCTTC. It codes for CASSQGPQFYGYTF.